This TCR beta chain was sequenced in a study of blood T cells in healthy people across ages. Study-level findings and limits: Per million T cells, TCR beta diversity dropped roughly linearly as age increased.

Caucasian, healthy and from Russia, the donors were aged between 6 and 90. Germline values: CDR1 MNHEY, CDR2 SVGAGI. The CDR3 runs 13 residues. V was trimmed by 6 bases and J by 7 bases, leaving 15 bases between them. Combining a sample-barcoded 5' primer with a J-beta primer mix, a second PCR ran for roughly 6 to 11 cycles. MiXCR was run by TCRdb on the 5' RACE reads, yielding one entry per CDR3 protein. In the table there are 600,000 to 850,000 distinct CDR3 sequences, more than 20% of which are singletons. There are many counts of this clonotype. Its antigen is unknown. This sample was shared with a second study, whose subject was T cells of mothers and their children.

The chain links TRBV6-5 to TRBJ1-2, with D possibly matching TRBD1 (6 bases). The sequencing input was blood. The source of this sequence is a boy younger than 18 in good health. The CDR3 reads CASRLGQFSGYTF. CDR3 coding DNA: TGTGCCAGCAGACTCGGACAGTTTAGTGGCTACACCTTC.